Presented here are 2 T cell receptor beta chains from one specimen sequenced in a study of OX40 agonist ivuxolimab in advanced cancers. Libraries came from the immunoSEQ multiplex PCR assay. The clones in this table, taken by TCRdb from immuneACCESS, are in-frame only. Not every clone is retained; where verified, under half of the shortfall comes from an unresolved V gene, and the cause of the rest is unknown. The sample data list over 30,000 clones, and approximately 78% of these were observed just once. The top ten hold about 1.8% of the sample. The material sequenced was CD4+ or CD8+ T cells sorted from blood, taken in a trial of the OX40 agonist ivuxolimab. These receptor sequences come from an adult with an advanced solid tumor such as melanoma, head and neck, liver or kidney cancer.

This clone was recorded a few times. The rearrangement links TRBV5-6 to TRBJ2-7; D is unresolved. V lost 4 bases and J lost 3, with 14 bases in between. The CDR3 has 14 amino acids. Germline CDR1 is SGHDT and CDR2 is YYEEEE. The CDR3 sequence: CASSTRGGSYEQYF. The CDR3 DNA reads TGTGCCAGCAGCACAAGAGGTGGTAGCTACGAGCAGTACTTC.

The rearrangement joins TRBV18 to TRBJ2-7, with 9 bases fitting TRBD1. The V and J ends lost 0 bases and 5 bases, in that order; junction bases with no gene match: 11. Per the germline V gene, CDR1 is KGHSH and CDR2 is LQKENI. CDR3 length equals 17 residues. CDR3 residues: CASSPPLGQGIMDEQYF. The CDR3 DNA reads TGTGCCAGCTCACCACCCCTAGGACAGGGGATAATGGACGAGCAGTACTTC.